Listed here is a single TCR beta chain. Its specificity is unknown. The germline gives CDR1 SGHRS, CDR2 YFSETQ. CDR3 length equals 15 residues. The germline V and J ends were trimmed by 0 bases and 0 bases, with 6 bases remaining between them. Every patient was affected by relapse after autologous stem cell transplantation, while exposure to brentuximab vedotin was not uniform. This sample stems from a study of PD-1 blockade in classical Hodgkin lymphoma. Findings and limits, study-wide: Patients were excluded if nivolumab began under 1 year after ASCT (the autologous transplant). Newly diagnosed patients and complete responders had comparable diversity at baseline. Whereas CD4+ TCR diversity had risen significantly by C4D1, CD8+ TCR diversity had not.

Sequencing was performed with immunoSEQ multiplex PCR; in TCRdb, only in-frame clones are kept and a portion is missing. The data contain roughly 15,000 clones, 83% of them singletons. Sequencing was performed on peripheral blood mononuclear cells (PBMCs), taken at baseline. This rearrangement joins TRBV5-1 to TRBJ1-4, with no clear D. The receptor comes from a human donor with classical Hodgkin lymphoma. CDR3 nucleotides: TGCGCCAGCAGCTTGGACGTTGCAACTAATGAAAAACTGTTTTTT. This codes for CASSLDVATNEKLFF.